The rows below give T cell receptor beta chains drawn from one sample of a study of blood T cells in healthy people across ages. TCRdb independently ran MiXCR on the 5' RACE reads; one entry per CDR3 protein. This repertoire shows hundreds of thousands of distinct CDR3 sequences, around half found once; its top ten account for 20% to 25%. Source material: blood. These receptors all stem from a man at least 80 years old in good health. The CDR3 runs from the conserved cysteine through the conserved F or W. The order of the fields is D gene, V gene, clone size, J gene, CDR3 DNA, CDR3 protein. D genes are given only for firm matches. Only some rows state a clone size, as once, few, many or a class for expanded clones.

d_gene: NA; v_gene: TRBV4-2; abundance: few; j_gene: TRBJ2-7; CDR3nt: TGTGCCAGCAGCCCCTCCGGGCCGACTACCTACGAGCAGTACTTC; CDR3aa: CASSPSGPTTYEQYF
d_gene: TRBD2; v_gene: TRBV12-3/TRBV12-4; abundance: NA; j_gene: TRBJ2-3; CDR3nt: TGTGCCAGCAGTCCAGGACTAGCGGGTGAGGATACGCAGTATTTT; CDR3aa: CASSPGLAGEDTQYF
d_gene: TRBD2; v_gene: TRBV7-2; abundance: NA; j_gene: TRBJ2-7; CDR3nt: TGTGCCAGCAGCTTAGCGGCCCGGAAGCGGGGGTCCTACGAGCAGTACTTC; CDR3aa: CASSLAARKRGSYEQYF
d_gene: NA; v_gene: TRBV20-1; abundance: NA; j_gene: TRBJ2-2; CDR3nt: NA; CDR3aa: CSAAVPAGGYSTGELFF
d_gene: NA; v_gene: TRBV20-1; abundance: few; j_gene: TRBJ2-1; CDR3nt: TGCAGTGCTAGTACGCCTCCCTACAATGAGCAGTTCTTC; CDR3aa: CSASTPPYNEQFF
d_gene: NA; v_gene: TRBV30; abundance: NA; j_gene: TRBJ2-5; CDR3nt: TGTGCCTGGGGTTGGGGGTTGCAAGAGACCCAGTACTTC; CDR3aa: CAWGWGLQETQYF
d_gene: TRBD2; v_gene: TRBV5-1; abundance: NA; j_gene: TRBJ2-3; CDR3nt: TGCGCCAGCCGCTTAGAAGGGCTGGGACTACGGGATACGCAGTATTTT; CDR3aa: CASRLEGLGLRDTQYF
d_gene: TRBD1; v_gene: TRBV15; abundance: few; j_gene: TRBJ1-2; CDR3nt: TGTGCCACCAGCAGAGATGCAGGGGGCGTTTCGGGCTACACCTTC; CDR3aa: CATSRDAGGVSGYTF
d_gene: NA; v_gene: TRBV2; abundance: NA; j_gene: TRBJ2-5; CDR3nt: TGTGCCAGCAGGGGCGTCGGGCGCCAAGAGACCCAGTACTTC; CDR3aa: CASRGVGRQETQYF
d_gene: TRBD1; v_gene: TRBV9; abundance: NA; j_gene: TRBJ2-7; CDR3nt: TGTGCCAGCAGCGTCGGACAGGACGCCTACGAGCAGTACTTC; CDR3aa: CASSVGQDAYEQYF
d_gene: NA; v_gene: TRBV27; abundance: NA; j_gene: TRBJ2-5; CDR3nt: TGTGCCAGCAGTTTCCTACAGGGAGTTGAGGAGACCCAGTACTTC; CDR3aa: CASSFLQGVEETQYF
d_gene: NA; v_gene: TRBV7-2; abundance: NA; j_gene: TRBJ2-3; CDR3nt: TGTGCCAGCAGCTTGATTAGCGGAAACACAGATACGCAGTATTTT; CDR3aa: CASSLISGNTDTQYF
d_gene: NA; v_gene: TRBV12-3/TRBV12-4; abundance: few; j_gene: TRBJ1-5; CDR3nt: TGTGCCAGCAGTTTTGGGGATAGCAATCAGCCCCAGCATTTT; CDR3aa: CASSFGDSNQPQHF
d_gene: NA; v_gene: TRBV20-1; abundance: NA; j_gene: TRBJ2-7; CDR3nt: TGCAGTGCTAGAGTTTCGCCTTACGAGCAGTACTTC; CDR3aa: CSARVSPYEQYF
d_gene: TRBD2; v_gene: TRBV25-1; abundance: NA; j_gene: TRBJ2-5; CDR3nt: TGTGCCAGCAGCTCCACTAGCGGGAGGAGGAGGGAGCAGTACTTC; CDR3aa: CASSSTSGRRREQYF
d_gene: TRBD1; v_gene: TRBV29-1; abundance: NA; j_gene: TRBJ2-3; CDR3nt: TGCAGCGTTGACGGGACAGGGACAGATACGCAGTATTTT; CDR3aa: CSVDGTGTDTQYF
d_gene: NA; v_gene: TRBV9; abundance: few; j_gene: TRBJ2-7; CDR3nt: TGTGCCAGCAGCCCATCCGACACAGCCTACGAGCAGTACTTC; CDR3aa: CASSPSDTAYEQYF